This T cell receptor (beta chain) was identified in a study of early stage breast cancer tumors. The CDR3 loop spans 17 amino acids. Germline V lookup: CDR1 SGHAT, CDR2 FQNNGV. The V and J ends lost 5 bases and 4 bases, in that order; junction bases with no gene match: 12. Here immunoSEQ multiplex PCR was the method, and the copy in TCRdb shows in-frame clones only, minus some. The sample contains about 51,000 clones, roughly 78% of which appear only once. Sequencing was done on a sample of blood. This TCR was sampled from a person aged 40 to 49 with breast cancer. The rearrangement joins TRBV11-2 to TRBJ2-1; 9 bases map to TRBD2. In DNA form, the CDR3 reads TGTGCCAGCAGCGCCAGTACTGGGACTAGCCCATACAATGAGCAGTTCTTC. Protein: CASSASTGTSPYNEQFF.